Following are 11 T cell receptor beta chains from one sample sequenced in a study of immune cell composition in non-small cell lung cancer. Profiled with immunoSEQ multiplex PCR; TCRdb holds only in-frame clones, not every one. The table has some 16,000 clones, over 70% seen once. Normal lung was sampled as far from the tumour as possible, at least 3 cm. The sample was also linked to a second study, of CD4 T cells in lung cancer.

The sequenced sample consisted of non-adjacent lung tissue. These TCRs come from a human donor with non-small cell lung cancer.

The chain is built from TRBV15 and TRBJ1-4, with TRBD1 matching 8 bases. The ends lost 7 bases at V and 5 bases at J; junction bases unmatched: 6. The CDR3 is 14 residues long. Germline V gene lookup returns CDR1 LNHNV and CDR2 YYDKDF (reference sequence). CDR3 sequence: CATKPHRGNEKLFF. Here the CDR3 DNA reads TGTGCCACCAAGCCACACAGGGGGAATGAAAAACTGTTTTTT.

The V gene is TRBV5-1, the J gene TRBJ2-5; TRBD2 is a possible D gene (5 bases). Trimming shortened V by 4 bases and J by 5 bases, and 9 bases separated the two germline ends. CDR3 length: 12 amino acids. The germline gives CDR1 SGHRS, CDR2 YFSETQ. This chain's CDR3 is CASSTGRETQYF. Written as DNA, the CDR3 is TGCGCCAGCAGCACGGGAAGGGAGACCCAGTACTTC.

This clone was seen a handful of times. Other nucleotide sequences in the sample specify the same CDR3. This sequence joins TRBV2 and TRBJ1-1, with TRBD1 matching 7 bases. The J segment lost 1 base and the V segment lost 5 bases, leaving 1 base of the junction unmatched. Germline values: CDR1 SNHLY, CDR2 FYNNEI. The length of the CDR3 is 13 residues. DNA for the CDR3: TGTGCCAGCAGTCGACAGGGGAACACTGAAGCTTTCTTT. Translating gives CASSRQGNTEAFF. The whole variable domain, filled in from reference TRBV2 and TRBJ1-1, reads EPEVTQTPSHQVTQMGQEVILRCVPISNHLYFYWYRQILGQKVEFLVSFYNNEISEKSEIFDDQFSVERPDGSNFTLKIRSTKLEDSAMYFCASSRQGNTEAFFGQGTRLTVV.

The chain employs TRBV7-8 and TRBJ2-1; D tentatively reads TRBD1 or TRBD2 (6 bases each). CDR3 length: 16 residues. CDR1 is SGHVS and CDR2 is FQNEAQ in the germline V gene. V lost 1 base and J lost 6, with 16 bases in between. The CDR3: CASSLEYGRGRNEQFF. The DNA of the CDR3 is TGTGCCAGCAGCTTAGAGTACGGCCGGGGGCGCAATGAGCAGTTCTTC.

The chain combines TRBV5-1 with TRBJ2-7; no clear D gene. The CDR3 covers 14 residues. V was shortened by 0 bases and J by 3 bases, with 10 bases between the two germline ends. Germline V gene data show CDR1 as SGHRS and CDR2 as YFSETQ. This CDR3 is CASSLDGDLYEQYF. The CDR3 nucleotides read TGCGCCAGCAGCTTGGATGGTGACCTCTACGAGCAGTACTTC. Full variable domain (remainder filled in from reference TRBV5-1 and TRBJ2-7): KAGVTQTPRYLIKTRGQQVTLSCSPISGHRSVSWYQQTPGQGLQFLFEYFSETQRNKGNFPGRFSGRQFSNSRSEMNVSTLELGDSALYLCASSLDGDLYEQYFGPGTRLTVT.

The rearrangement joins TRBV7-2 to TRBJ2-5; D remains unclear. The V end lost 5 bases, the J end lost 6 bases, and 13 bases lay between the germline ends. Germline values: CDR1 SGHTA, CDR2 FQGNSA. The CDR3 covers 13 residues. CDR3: CASSISAKKTQYF. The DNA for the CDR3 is TGTGCCAGCAGCATAAGCGCCAAAAAGACCCAGTACTTC.

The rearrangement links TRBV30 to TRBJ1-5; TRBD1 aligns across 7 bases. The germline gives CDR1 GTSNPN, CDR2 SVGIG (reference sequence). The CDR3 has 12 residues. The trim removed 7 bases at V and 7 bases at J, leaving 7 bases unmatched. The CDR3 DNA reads TGTGCCTTTACCATAGGGGGCCAGCCCCAGCATTTT. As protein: CAFTIGGQPQHF.

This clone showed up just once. CDR3 loop: CSAPQAGATDGYTF. The CDR3 nucleotides are TGCAGCGCCCCCCAGGCAGGGGCGACCGATGGCTACACCTTC. The chain carries TRBV29-1 and TRBJ1-2, with a possible D match to TRBD1 (6 bases). This CDR3 has 14 amino acids. Trimming left V 7 bases short and J 6 bases short, with 21 bases between. Germline assignment: CDR1 SQVTM and CDR2 ANQGSEA.

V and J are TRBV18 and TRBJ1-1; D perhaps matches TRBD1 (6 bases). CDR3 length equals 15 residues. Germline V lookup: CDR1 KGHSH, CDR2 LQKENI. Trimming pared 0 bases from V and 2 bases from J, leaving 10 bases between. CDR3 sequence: CASSPPLGGNTEAFF. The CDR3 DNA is TGTGCCAGCTCACCACCCTTAGGGGGAAACACTGAAGCTTTCTTT.

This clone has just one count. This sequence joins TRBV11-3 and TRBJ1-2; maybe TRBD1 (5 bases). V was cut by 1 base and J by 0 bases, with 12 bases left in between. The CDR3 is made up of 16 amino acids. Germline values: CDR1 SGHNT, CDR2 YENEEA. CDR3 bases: TGTGCCAGCAGCTTAGTTCAGGGCATACCTAACTATGGCTACACCTTC. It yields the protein CASSLVQGIPNYGYTF.

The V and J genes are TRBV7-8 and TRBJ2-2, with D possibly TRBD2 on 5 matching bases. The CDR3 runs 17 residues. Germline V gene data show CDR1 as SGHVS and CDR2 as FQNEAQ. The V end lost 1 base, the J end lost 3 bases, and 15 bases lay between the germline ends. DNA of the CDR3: TGTGCCAGCAGCTTAGGCGCGGCGGGCGGCGACACCGGGGAGCTGTTTTTT. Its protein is CASSLGAAGGDTGELFF.